A selection of T cell receptor beta chains follows, all from one sample in a study of T cells in localized non-small cell lung cancer. The method was immunoSEQ multiplex PCR; TCRdb's version includes in-frame clones alone and lacks a portion of them. The sample consists of 25,000 to 35,000 clones, roughly 91% of them appearing once. Specimen: peripheral blood, collected before any cancer treatment. These receptors were taken from a female donor older than 55 with stage III squamous cell lung carcinoma. CDR3s include the opening cysteine and the closing phenylalanine or tryptophan. Fields, in order: clone size, CDR3 length, J gene, D gene, V gene, CDR3 protein, CDR3 DNA. D genes are given only for firm matches. Where a row states a size, it is once, few, many or the class of an expanded clone; other rows omit it.

size: .; length: 15; J: TRBJ1-2; D: .; V: TRBV28; CDR3: CASSLGRMALGLNTF; DNA: TGTGCCAGCAGTTTGGGCAGGATGGCTTTAGGGTTGAACACCTTC
size: .; length: 15; J: TRBJ2-2; D: TRBD2; V: TRBV5-5; CDR3: CASSRSGALTGELFF; DNA: TGTGCCAGCAGCAGGAGCGGGGCACTCACCGGGGAGCTGTTTTTT
size: .; length: 14; J: TRBJ2-3; D: TRBD1; V: TRBV6-5; CDR3: CASRRTGSTDTQYF; DNA: TGTGCCAGCAGAAGGACAGGTAGCACAGATACGCAGTATTTT
size: .; length: 16; J: TRBJ2-7; D: TRBD1; V: TRBV2; CDR3: CASSEALRDRVYEQYF; DNA: TGTGCCAGCAGTGAAGCGCTTCGGGACAGGGTCTACGAGCAGTACTTC
size: few; length: 15; J: TRBJ2-7; D: .; V: TRBV30; CDR3: CAWSVDGTGGREQYF; DNA: TGTGCCTGGAGTGTAGACGGGACCGGGGGCCGCGAGCAGTACTTC
size: .; length: 19; J: TRBJ2-2; D: .; V: TRBV21-1; CDR3: CASRLYTSHGQTNTGELFF; DNA: TGTGCCAGCCGTCTGTATACCAGTCATGGGCAGACAAACACCGGGGAGCTGTTTTTT
size: .; length: 11; J: TRBJ1-1; D: .; V: TRBV2; CDR3: CASSREGTRTF; DNA: TGTGCCAGCAGCCGAGAAGGGACCCGAACATTT
size: .; length: 14; J: TRBJ2-3; D: .; V: TRBV9; CDR3: CASSVGGGSDTQYF; DNA: TGTGCCAGCAGCGTAGGCGGGGGCTCAGATACGCAGTATTTT
size: .; length: 15; J: TRBJ2-1; D: .; V: TRBV11-2; CDR3: CASSLELGFNNEQFF; DNA: TGTGCCAGCAGCTTAGAGTTGGGTTTTAACAATGAGCAGTTCTTC
size: .; length: 16; J: TRBJ1-2; D: .; V: TRBV5-1; CDR3: CASSSRGVGTSYGYTF; DNA: TGCGCCAGCAGCTCTAGGGGAGTAGGGACCTCCTATGGCTACACCTTC
size: .; length: 14; J: TRBJ1-2; D: TRBD1; V: TRBV4-2; CDR3: CASSTGQGTYGYTF; DNA: TGTGCCAGCAGCACCGGACAGGGAACCTATGGCTACACCTTC
size: .; length: 13; J: TRBJ1-3; D: .; V: TRBV5-1; CDR3: CASSDLTPNTIYF; DNA: TGCGCCAGCAGCGACCTCACCCCGAACACCATATATTTT
size: once; length: 14; J: TRBJ2-3; D: TRBD2; V: TRBV5-6; CDR3: CASSELAGTDTQYF; DNA: TGTGCCAGCAGCGAACTAGCGGGAACAGATACGCAGTATTTT
size: .; length: 17; J: TRBJ2-1; D: TRBD2; V: TRBV19; CDR3: CASRERGTSGYYNEQFF; DNA: TGTGCCAGTAGGGAGCGGGGGACTAGCGGATACTACAATGAGCAGTTCTTC
size: .; length: 15; J: TRBJ2-5; D: .; V: TRBV14; CDR3: CASSQDGTYEETQYF; DNA: TGTGCCAGCAGCCAAGATGGGACTTACGAAGAGACCCAGTACTTC
size: .; length: 15; J: TRBJ1-1; D: .; V: TRBV15; CDR3: CATSRALGDLTEAFF; DNA: TGTGCCACCAGCAGAGCCCTGGGAGATCTCACTGAAGCTTTCTTT
size: once; length: 13; J: TRBJ2-3; D: TRBD1; V: TRBV28; CDR3: CASRTGATDTQYF; DNA: TGTGCCTCCAGGACAGGGGCCACAGATACGCAGTATTTT
size: .; length: 14; J: TRBJ1-1; D: .; V: TRBV6-5; CDR3: CASSPRTLGGEAFF; DNA: TGTGCCAGCAGTCCCCGGACCCTGGGGGGGGAAGCTTTCTTT
size: .; length: 14; J: TRBJ2-7; D: .; V: TRBV6-1; CDR3: CASSVPWGSYEQYF; DNA: TGTGCCAGCAGTGTCCCTTGGGGGAGCTACGAGCAGTACTTC
size: .; length: 13; J: TRBJ1-6; D: .; V: TRBV6-1; CDR3: CASSPGSVSPLHF; DNA: TGTGCCAGCAGCCCTGGCTCGGTCTCACCCCTCCACTTT
size: .; length: 16; J: TRBJ2-7; D: .; V: TRBV21-1; CDR3: CASSLGGGAHFLEQYF; DNA: TGTGCCAGCAGCCTAGGAGGAGGGGCCCACTTCTTGGAGCAGTACTTC
size: few; length: 14; J: TRBJ2-2; D: .; V: TRBV7-6; CDR3: CASSPGTHTGELFF; DNA: TGTGCCAGCAGCCCCGGGACACACACCGGGGAGCTGTTTTTT
size: .; length: 13; J: TRBJ1-1; D: .; V: TRBV27; CDR3: CASSVQGYTEAFF; DNA: TGTGCCAGCAGTGTACAGGGTTACACTGAAGCTTTCTTT
size: .; length: 15; J: TRBJ2-1; D: TRBD2; V: TRBV19; CDR3: CASSTRTSGYNEQFF; DNA: TGTGCCAGTAGTACTCGGACTAGCGGGTACAATGAGCAGTTCTTC
size: .; length: 17; J: TRBJ1-5; D: .; V: TRBV15; CDR3: CATSRGQRQNAEQPQHF; DNA: TGTGCCACCAGCAGAGGACAGCGGCAGAATGCCGAACAGCCCCAGCATTTT
size: .; length: 15; J: TRBJ2-2; D: .; V: TRBV6-6; CDR3: CASTPGRGYTGELFF; DNA: TGTGCCAGCACCCCCGGCAGGGGATACACCGGGGAGCTGTTTTTT
size: once; length: 12; J: TRBJ1-1; D: .; V: TRBV28; CDR3: CASRILGAEAFF; DNA: TGTGCCAGCAGAATACTGGGAGCCGAAGCTTTCTTT
size: .; length: 17; J: TRBJ2-3; D: TRBD2; V: TRBV5-4; CDR3: CASRSTSGRALTDTQYF; DNA: TGTGCCAGCAGATCCACTAGCGGGAGGGCCTTGACAGATACGCAGTATTTT
size: .; length: 13; J: TRBJ2-1; D: TRBD2; V: TRBV5-4; CDR3: CASQGLAGGSQFF; DNA: TGTGCCAGCCAGGGACTAGCGGGAGGTTCGCAGTTCTTC
size: once; length: 13; J: TRBJ2-7; D: .; V: TRBV6-6; CDR3: CASSYAREYEQYF; DNA: TGTGCCAGCAGTTACGCCAGGGAATACGAGCAGTACTTC
size: .; length: 15; J: TRBJ1-4; D: TRBD1; V: TRBV5-6; CDR3: CASSTRDRRREKLFF; DNA: TGTGCCAGCAGCACCCGGGACAGGAGACGGGAAAAACTGTTTTTT
size: .; length: 15; J: TRBJ2-1; D: TRBD2; V: TRBV9; CDR3: CASSVAASGYNEQFF; DNA: TGTGCCAGCAGCGTAGCTGCTAGCGGGTACAATGAGCAGTTCTTC
size: few; length: 12; J: TRBJ1-1; D: .; V: TRBV7-9; CDR3: CASSLENTEAFF; DNA: TGTGCCAGCAGCCTTGAGAACACTGAAGCTTTCTTT
size: .; length: 16; J: TRBJ2-1; D: TRBD2; V: TRBV13; CDR3: CASSPPGLAKSNEQFF; DNA: TGTGCCAGCAGCCCGCCGGGACTAGCGAAGAGTAATGAGCAGTTCTTC
size: once; length: 15; J: TRBJ2-1; D: .; V: TRBV7-8; CDR3: CASSLVQGSYNEQFF; DNA: TGTGCCAGCAGCTTAGTCCAGGGATCCTACAATGAGCAGTTCTTC
size: .; length: 17; J: TRBJ2-5; D: TRBD1; V: TRBV7-2; CDR3: CASSLPRSTGGRETQYF; DNA: TGTGCCAGCAGCTTACCCCGGTCGACAGGGGGCAGAGAGACCCAGTACTTC
size: .; length: 15; J: TRBJ2-3; D: .; V: TRBV7-9; CDR3: CASSLPGVSADTQYF; DNA: TGTGCCAGCAGCTTGCCGGGAGTCAGCGCAGATACGCAGTATTTT
size: .; length: 14; J: TRBJ2-3; D: TRBD1; V: TRBV5-6; CDR3: CASSSGTGLDTQYF; DNA: TGTGCCAGCAGCTCCGGGACAGGGTTGGATACGCAGTATTTT
size: .; length: 15; J: TRBJ2-1; D: .; V: TRBV6-1; CDR3: CASSERNSLYNEQFF; DNA: TGTGCCAGCAGTGAAAGGAACAGCCTCTACAATGAGCAGTTCTTC
size: .; length: 14; J: TRBJ2-1; D: .; V: TRBV29-1; CDR3: CSVELREVYNEQFF; DNA: TGCAGCGTTGAATTGCGGGAAGTTTACAATGAGCAGTTCTTC
size: .; length: 14; J: TRBJ1-4; D: TRBD1; V: TRBV19; CDR3: CASSMNRGNEKLFF; DNA: TGTGCCAGTAGTATGAACAGGGGGAATGAAAAACTGTTTTTT
size: .; length: 16; J: TRBJ2-7; D: TRBD2; V: TRBV7-2; CDR3: CASSPGLAGASYEQYF; DNA: TGTGCCAGCAGCCCGGGACTAGCGGGCGCCTCCTACGAGCAGTACTTC
size: .; length: 16; J: TRBJ1-2; D: TRBD1; V: TRBV28; CDR3: CASTVFPGTGEGGYTF; DNA: TGTGCCAGCACAGTATTTCCCGGGACAGGGGAGGGTGGCTACACCTTC
size: .; length: 15; J: TRBJ2-2; D: .; V: TRBV7-8; CDR3: CASSPGTANTGELFF; DNA: TGTGCCAGCAGCCCCGGGACGGCAAACACCGGGGAGCTGTTTTTT
size: .; length: 13; J: TRBJ2-1; D: TRBD1; V: TRBV19; CDR3: CASSAGGDNEQFF; DNA: TGTGCCAGTAGCGCAGGGGGTGACAATGAGCAGTTCTTC
size: .; length: 14; J: TRBJ2-2; D: TRBD2; V: TRBV28; CDR3: CASSKTSDTGELFF; DNA: TGTGCCAGCAGTAAGACTAGCGACACCGGGGAGCTGTTTTTT
size: .; length: 15; J: TRBJ2-4; D: TRBD2; V: TRBV5-4; CDR3: CASSFSRASGDIQYF; DNA: TGTGCCAGCAGCTTTAGCCGGGCCAGCGGGGACATTCAGTACTTC
size: .; length: 14; J: TRBJ2-7; D: .; V: TRBV6-5; CDR3: CASSYSLGTFEQYF; DNA: TGTGCCAGCAGTTACTCGTTAGGGACCTTCGAGCAGTACTTC
size: .; length: 15; J: TRBJ2-7; D: TRBD1; V: TRBV2; CDR3: CASGDRDRGLYEQYF; DNA: TGTGCCAGCGGGGACCGGGACAGGGGGCTTTACGAGCAGTACTTC
size: few; length: 14; J: TRBJ2-7; D: TRBD2; V: TRBV10-3; CDR3: CAISGTSGPYEQYF; DNA: TGTGCCATCAGTGGGACTAGCGGGCCCTACGAGCAGTACTTC
size: .; length: 13; J: TRBJ1-1; D: .; V: TRBV28; CDR3: CASRPTGRTEAFF; DNA: TGTGCCAGCAGACCCACAGGGCGAACTGAAGCTTTCTTT
size: .; length: 16; J: TRBJ2-7; D: TRBD2; V: TRBV19; CDR3: CASSMSHGRGIHEQYF; DNA: TGTGCCAGTAGTATGTCCCACGGGAGGGGGATCCACGAGCAGTACTTC
size: .; length: 15; J: TRBJ1-1; D: .; V: TRBV7-9; CDR3: CASSFPGTRGTEAFF; DNA: TGTGCCAGCAGCTTTCCCGGGACCCGGGGTACTGAAGCTTTCTTT
size: .; length: 16; J: TRBJ2-3; D: TRBD2; V: TRBV2; CDR3: CASISGLADNTDTQYF; DNA: TGTGCCAGCATCTCCGGACTAGCCGATAATACAGATACGCAGTATTTT